This T cell receptor (beta chain) emerged from a study of identical twins. General observations from the study: Donors were not followed over many years; analysis was cross-sectional. Monozygotic twin pairs showed more out-of-frame TCR alpha sharing than models estimated. While abundant cord blood beta clonotypes carried fewer insertions, memory repertoires showed no such pattern.

Everyone who gave samples was a healthy Caucasian. A remark on this clonotype: The antigen is undetermined.

MiXCR was run by TCRdb on the 5' RACE reads, yielding one entry per CDR3 protein. This table has approximately 300,000 distinct CDR3 sequences, 9.5% appearing once. Trimming removed 0 bases at V and 0 bases at J, with 10 bases between. This CDR3 comprises 16 residues. Per germline, CDR1 LGHNA and CDR2 YSLEER. These data also featured in a second study, about yellow fever vaccine responses in identical twins.

The source is a young woman in good health. The sample comprised CD8+ T cells sorted from blood. The chain employs TRBV4-3 and TRBJ2-3; no firm D call. The CDR3 sequence: CASSQEGVSSTDTQYF. The CDR3 DNA sequence: TGCGCCAGCAGCCAAGAGGGCGTATCTAGCACAGATACGCAGTATTTT.